The present T cell receptor (beta chain) was sequenced within a study of Graves' ophthalmopathy and Graves' hyperthyroidism. General study findings and limits: From stable hyperthyroidism, ophthalmopathy was separated by a 13-signature model with roughly 89% sensitivity and less than 83% specificity. With just over 70% sensitivity and about 78% specificity, the model predicted ophthalmopathy progression.

The CDR3 spans 13 residues. CDR1 and CDR2 from the germline V gene are ENHRY and SYGVKD. Trimming removed 3 bases at V and 0 bases at J, with 6 bases between. The sequenced template was RNA, covering the TCR beta CDR3 region. First-round RT-PCR relied on HTBI primers, and a second-round multiplex PCR came next. TCRdb independently ran MiXCR on the multiplex PCR reads; one entry per CDR3 protein. The sample contains 200,000 to 250,000 distinct CDR3 sequences, 20% to 25% of which appear only once. This clonotype was observed at least ten times. Its antigen is not known. Orbital computed tomography, together with clinical symptoms, serum thyroxine, TRAb and thyroid ultrasound, was used for diagnosis.

The chain employs TRBV10-3 and TRBJ2-7, with D unresolved. Material: peripheral blood. The sequence came from a woman aged 50 to 60 with Graves' ophthalmopathy. The CDR3 loop reads CAISEQSSYEQYF. The CDR3 DNA reads as TGTGCCATCAGTGAACAGAGCTCCTACGAGCAGTACTTC.